This T cell receptor beta chain came from a study of cytomegalovirus exposure and HLA in healthy donors. Findings and limits, study-wide: Three chains linked to CMV were shown in vitro to be specific for CMV antigens.

Looked up from germline, CDR1 is SGHNT and CDR2 is YYREEE (reference sequence). The CDR3 totals 16 residues. The V and J ends lost 0 bases and 0 bases respectively, with 11 bases between them. On this clone itself: Its antigen is undetermined.

Assay: immunoSEQ multiplex PCR; the TCRdb copy retains only in-frame clones and omits some. The table records more than 250,000 clones, about nine tenths of them present only once. The sample consisted of PBMCs. The chain has TRBV5-4 and TRBJ2-3, with D tentatively TRBD1 or TRBD2 (6 bases each). The clonotype originates from a woman in her 30s in good health and CMV-seropositive. CDR3 region: CASSLETGTSTDTQYF. Written as DNA, the CDR3 is TGTGCCAGCAGCTTGGAAACAGGGACTAGCACAGATACGCAGTATTTT.